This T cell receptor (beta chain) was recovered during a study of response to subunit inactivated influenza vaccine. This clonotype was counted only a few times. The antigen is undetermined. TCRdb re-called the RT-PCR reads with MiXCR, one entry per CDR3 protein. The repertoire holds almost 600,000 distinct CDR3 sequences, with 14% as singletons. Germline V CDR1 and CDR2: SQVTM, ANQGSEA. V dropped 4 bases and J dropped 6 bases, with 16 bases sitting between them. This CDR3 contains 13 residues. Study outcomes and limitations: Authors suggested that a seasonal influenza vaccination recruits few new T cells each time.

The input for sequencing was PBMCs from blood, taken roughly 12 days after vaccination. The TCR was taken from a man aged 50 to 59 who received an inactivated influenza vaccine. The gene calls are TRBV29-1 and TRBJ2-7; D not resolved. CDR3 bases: TGCAGCGTTGGTGGGTCCCGAGACGCCGAGCAGTACTTC. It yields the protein CSVGGSRDAEQYF.